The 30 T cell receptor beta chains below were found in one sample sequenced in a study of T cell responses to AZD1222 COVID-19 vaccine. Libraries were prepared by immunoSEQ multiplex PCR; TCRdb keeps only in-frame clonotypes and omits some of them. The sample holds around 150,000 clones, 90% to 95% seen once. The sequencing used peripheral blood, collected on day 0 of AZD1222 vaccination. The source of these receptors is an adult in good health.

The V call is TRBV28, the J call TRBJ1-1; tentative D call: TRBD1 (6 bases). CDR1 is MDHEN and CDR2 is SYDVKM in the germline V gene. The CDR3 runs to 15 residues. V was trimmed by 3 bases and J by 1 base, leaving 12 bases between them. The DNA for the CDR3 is TGTGCCAGCAGTTTTCGGGGGGCCGGGAACACTGAAGCTTTCTTT. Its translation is CASSFRGAGNTEAFF.

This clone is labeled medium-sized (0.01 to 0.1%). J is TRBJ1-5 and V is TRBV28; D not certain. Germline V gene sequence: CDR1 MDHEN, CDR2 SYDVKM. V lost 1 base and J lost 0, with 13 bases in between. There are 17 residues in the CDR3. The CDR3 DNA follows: TGTGCCAGCAGTTTATTTTGGCAGTTCTATAGCAATCAGCCCCAGCATTTT. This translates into CASSLFWQFYSNQPQHF.

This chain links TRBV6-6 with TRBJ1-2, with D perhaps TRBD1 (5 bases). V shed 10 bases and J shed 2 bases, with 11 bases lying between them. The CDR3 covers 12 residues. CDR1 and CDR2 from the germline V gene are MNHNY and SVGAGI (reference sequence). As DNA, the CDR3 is TGTGCCACTCAGGGAAACAACTATGGCTACACCTTC. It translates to CATQGNNYGYTF.

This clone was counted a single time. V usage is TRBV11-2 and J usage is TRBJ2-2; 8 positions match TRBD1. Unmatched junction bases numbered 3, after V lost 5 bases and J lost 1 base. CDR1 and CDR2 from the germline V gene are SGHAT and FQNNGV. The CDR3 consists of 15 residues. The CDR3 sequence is CASSPQGVNTGELFF. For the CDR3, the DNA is TGTGCCAGCAGCCCACAGGGGGTGAACACCGGGGAGCTGTTTTTT.

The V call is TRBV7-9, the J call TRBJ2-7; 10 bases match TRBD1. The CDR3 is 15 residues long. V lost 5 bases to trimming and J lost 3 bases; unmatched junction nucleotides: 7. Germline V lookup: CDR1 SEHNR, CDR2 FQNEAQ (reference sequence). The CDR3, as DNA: TGTGCCAGCAGCAAGGACAGGGGGGTTAGCTACGAGCAGTACTTC. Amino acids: CASSKDRGVSYEQYF.

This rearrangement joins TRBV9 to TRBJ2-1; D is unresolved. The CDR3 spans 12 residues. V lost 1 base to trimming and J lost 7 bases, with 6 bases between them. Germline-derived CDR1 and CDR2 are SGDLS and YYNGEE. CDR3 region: CASSVSRNEQFF. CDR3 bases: TGTGCCAGCAGCGTATCCCGGAATGAGCAGTTCTTC.

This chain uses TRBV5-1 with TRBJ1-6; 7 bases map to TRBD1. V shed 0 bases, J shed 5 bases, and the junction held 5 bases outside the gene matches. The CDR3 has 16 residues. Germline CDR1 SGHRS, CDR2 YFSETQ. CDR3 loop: CASSLGGTDNNSPLHF. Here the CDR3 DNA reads TGCGCCAGCAGCTTGGGCGGGACAGATAATAATTCACCCCTCCACTTT.

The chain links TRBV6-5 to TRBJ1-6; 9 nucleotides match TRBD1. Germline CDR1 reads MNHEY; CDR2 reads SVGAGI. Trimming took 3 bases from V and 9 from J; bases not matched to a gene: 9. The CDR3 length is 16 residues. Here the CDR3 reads CASSYTGGERSSPLHF. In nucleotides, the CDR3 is TGTGCCAGCAGTTATACAGGGGGCGAACGGTCTTCACCCCTCCACTTT.

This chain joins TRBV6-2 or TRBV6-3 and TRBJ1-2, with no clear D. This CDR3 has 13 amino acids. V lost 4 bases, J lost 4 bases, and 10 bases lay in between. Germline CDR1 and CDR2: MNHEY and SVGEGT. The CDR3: CASSSAWGYGYTF. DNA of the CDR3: TGTGCCAGCAGTTCAGCCTGGGGCTATGGCTACACCTTC.

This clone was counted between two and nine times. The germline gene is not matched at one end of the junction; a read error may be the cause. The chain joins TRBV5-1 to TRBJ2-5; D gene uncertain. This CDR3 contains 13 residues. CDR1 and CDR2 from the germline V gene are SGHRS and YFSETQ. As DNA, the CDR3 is TGCGCCAGCAGCTTAGGCAGCGAAGAGGCCCAGTACTTC. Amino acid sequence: CASSLGSEEAQYF.

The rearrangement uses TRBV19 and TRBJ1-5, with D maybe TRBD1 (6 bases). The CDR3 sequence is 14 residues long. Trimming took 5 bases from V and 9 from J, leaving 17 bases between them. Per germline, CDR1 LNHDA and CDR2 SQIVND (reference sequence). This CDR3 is CASSQTGGRGPQHF. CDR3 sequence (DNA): TGTGCCAGTAGTCAAACCGGGGGGCGTGGGCCCCAGCATTTT. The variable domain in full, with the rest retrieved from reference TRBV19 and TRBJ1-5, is DGGITQSPKYLFRKEGQNVTLSCEQNLNHDAMYWYRQDPGQGLRLIYYSQIVNDFQKGDIAEGYSVSREKKESFPLTVTSAQKNPTAFYLCASSQTGGRGPQHFGDGTRLSIL.

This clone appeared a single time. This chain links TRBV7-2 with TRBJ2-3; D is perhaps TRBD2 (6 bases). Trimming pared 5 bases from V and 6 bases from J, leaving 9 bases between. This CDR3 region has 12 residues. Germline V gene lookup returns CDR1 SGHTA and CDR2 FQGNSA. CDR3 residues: CASSLSGDTQYF. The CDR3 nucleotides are TGTGCCAGCAGCCTCAGCGGGGATACGCAGTATTTT. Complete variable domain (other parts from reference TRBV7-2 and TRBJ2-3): GAGVSQSPSNKVTEKGKDVELRCDPISGHTALYWYRQSLGQGLEFLIYFQGNSAPDKSGLPSDRFSAERTGGSVSTLTIQRTQQEDSAVYLCASSLSGDTQYFGPGTRLTVL.

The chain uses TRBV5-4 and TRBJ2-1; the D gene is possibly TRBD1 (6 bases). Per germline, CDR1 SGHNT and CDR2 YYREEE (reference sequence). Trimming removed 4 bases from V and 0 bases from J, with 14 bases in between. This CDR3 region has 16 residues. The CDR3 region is CASSPKVQGSYNEQFF. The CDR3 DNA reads TGTGCCAGCAGCCCGAAAGTACAGGGCTCCTACAATGAGCAGTTCTTC.

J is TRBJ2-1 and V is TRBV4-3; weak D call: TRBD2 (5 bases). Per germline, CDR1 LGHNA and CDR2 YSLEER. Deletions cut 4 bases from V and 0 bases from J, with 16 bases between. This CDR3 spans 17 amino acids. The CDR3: CASSPQSRTGSYNEQFF. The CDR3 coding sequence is TGCGCCAGCAGCCCCCAATCCCGGACTGGCTCCTACAATGAGCAGTTCTTC.

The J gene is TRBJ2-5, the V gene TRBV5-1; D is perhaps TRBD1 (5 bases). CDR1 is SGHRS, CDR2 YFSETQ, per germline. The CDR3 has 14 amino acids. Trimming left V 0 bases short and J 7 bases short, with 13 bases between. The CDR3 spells CASSLEQALGTQYF. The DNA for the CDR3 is TGCGCCAGCAGCTTGGAACAGGCCTTAGGGACCCAGTACTTC.

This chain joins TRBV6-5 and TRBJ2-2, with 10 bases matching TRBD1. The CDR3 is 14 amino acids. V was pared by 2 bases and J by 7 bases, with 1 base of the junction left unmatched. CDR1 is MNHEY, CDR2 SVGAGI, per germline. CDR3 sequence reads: CASSYDRGRGELFF. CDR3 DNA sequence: TGTGCCAGCAGTTACGACAGGGGGCGCGGGGAGCTGTTTTTT.

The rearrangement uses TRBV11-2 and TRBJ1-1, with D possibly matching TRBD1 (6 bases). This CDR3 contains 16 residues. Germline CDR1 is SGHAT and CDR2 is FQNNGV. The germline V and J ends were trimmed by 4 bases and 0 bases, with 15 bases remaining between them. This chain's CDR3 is CASSSFKDSMNTEAFF. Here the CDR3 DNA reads TGTGCCAGCAGCTCCTTCAAGGACAGTATGAACACTGAAGCTTTCTTT.

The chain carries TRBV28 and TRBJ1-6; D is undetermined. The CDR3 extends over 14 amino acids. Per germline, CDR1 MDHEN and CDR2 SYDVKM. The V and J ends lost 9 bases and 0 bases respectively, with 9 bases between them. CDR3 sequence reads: CASLPSSYNSPLHF. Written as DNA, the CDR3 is TGTGCCAGTCTTCCGAGCTCCTATAATTCACCCCTCCACTTT.

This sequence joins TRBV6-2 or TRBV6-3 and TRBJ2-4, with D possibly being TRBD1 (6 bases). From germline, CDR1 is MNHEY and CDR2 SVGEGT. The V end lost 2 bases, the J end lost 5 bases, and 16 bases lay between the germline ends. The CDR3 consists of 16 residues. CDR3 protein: CASSYPTGKIENIQYF. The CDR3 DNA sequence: TGTGCCAGCAGTTACCCCACAGGGAAGATCGAAAACATTCAGTACTTC.

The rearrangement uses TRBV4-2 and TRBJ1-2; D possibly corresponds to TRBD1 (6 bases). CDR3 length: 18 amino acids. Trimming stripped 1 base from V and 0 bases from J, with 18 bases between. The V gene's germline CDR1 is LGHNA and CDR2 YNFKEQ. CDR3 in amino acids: CASSQAAAGEPSNYGYTF. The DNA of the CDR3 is TGTGCCAGCAGCCAAGCCGCGGCAGGGGAGCCCTCTAACTATGGCTACACCTTC.

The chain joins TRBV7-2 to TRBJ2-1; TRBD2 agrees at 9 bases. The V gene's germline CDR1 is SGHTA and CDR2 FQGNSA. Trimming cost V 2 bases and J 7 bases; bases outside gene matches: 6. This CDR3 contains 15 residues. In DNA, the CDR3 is TGTGCCAGCAGCTTAAGTAGCGGGGGCGGGAATGAGCAGTTCTTC. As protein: CASSLSSGGGNEQFF. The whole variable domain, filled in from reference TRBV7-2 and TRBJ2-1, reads GAGVSQSPSNKVTEKGKDVELRCDPISGHTALYWYRQSLGQGLEFLIYFQGNSAPDKSGLPSDRFSAERTGGSVSTLTIQRTQQEDSAVYLCASSLSSGGGNEQFFGPGTRLTVL.

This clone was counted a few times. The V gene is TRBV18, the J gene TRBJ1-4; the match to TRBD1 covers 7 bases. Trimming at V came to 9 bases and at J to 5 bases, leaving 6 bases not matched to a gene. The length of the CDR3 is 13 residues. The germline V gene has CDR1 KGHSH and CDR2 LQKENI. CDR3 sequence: CASSGQLNEKLFF. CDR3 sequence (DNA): TGTGCCAGTTCGGGACAGCTAAATGAAAAACTGTTTTTT.

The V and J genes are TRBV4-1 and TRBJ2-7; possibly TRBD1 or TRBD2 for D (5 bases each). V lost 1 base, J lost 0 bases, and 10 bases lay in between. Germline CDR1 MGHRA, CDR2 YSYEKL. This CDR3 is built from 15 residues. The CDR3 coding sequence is TGCGCCAGCAGCCAAGTGGGAGACAGCTCCTACGAGCAGTACTTC. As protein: CASSQVGDSSYEQYF.

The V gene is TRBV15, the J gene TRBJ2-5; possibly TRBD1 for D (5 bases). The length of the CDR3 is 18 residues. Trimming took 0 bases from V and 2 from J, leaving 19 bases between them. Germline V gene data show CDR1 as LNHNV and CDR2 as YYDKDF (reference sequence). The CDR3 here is CATSRDGGRQTYQETQYF. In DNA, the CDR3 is TGTGCCACCAGCAGAGATGGCGGACGACAGACATATCAAGAGACCCAGTACTTC.

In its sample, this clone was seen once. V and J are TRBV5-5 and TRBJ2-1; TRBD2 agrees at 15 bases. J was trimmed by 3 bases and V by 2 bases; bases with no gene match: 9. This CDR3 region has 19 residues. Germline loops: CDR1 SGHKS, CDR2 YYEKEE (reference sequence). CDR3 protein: CASSFGTSGRRSHYNEQFF. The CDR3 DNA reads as TGTGCCAGCAGCTTCGGGACTAGCGGGAGGAGGAGCCACTACAATGAGCAGTTCTTC.

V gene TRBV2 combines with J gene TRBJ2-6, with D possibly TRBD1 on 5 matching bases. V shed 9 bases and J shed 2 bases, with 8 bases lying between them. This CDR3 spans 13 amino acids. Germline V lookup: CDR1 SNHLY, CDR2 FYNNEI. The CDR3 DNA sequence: TGTGCCAGTTGGGGCGCTGGGGCCAACGTCCTGACTTTC. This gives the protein CASWGAGANVLTF.

The CDR3 reads CASSYSGGRGEQFF. In DNA form, the CDR3 reads TGTGCCAGCAGTTACTCAGGCGGGAGGGGTGAGCAGTTCTTC. The rearrangement joins TRBV6-6 to TRBJ2-1, with 9 nucleotides matching TRBD2. Germline loops: CDR1 MNHNY, CDR2 SVGAGI (reference sequence). This CDR3 comprises 14 residues. With V trimmed by 0 bases and J by 9 bases, 3 bases remained unmatched.

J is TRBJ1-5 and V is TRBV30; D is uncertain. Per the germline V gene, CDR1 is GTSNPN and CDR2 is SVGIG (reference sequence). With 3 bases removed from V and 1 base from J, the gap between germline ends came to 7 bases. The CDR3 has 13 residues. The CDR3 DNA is TGTGCCTGGAGCCTCGGGAGCAATCAGCCCCAGCATTTT. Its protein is CAWSLGSNQPQHF. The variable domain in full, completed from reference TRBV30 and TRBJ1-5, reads SQTIHQWPATLVQPVGSPLSLECTVEGTSNPNLYWYRQAAGRGLQLLFYSVGIGQISSEVPQNLSASRPQDRQFILSSKKLLLSDSGFYLCAWSLGSNQPQHFGDGTRLSIL.

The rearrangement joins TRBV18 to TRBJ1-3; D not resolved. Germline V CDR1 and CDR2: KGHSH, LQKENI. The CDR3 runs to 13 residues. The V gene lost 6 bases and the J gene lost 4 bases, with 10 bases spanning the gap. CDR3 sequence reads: CASSVPLGNTIYF. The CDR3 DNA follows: TGTGCCAGCTCCGTACCCTTAGGAAACACCATATATTTT.

In DNA form, the CDR3 reads TGTGCCAGTAGCGGGAGGGACCTCCTCCATGAGCAGTTCTTC. Its translation: CASSGRDLLHEQFF. The chain combines TRBV19 with TRBJ2-1, with 8 bases identical to TRBD2. CDR3 size: 14 residues. V trimming: 6 bases; J trimming: 8 bases; junction bases outside the gene matches: 9. The germline gives CDR1 LNHDA, CDR2 SQIVND (reference sequence).